This entry concerns a single T cell receptor (beta chain). Its antigen is unknown. Per-nucleotide qualities are absent, and no much larger clonotype sits a single base away. What the time point label conveys for this sample: week 5, during vaccination. Each vaccine dose, consisting of 300 ug of a 20-mer mutant IDH1 peptide in Montanide, was administered subcutaneously with topical imiquimod. All donors had newly diagnosed IDH1-mutant astrocytomas of WHO grade 3 or 4 that showed loss of nuclear ATRX. The samples were drawn from NOA16, a multicentre, single-arm, open-label phase I trial in Germany that tested a mutant IDH1 peptide vaccine in humans for the first time. Genomic DNA for TCRB sequencing was extracted from EDTA blood using the DNeasy Blood and Tissue Kit. The CDR3 runs 21 amino acids, cysteine and phenylalanine included. The entry retains the CDR3 DNA only, 63 bases that are in frame from base 1. As encoded in the germline V gene, CDR1 is SQVTM while CDR2 is ANQGSEA. Trimming accounts for 5 bases at V and 6 bases at J, while the number of junction bases matched to no gene is 28.

These data belong to a study of a mutant IDH1 vaccine in newly diagnosed glioma listed by TCRdb under 2021. Looking at the study overall: Eight vaccinations were administered to patients in weeks 1, 3, 5, 7, 11, 15, 19 and 23, corresponding to visits V03 through V10. Vaccination began 4-6 weeks after radiotherapy alone, or alongside temozolomide cycles in the chemotherapy-containing groups. The 30 to 40 treated patients were roughly 60% male and around 40% female, with a mean age of around 40 years. Before enrollment, most patients had been given radiochemotherapy with temozolomide as standard therapy, while the rest had received either radiotherapy alone or temozolomide alone. Peripheral blood was drawn at six visits: V03 (baseline), V05, V07, V10, V12 and V13. Longitudinal TCRB deep sequencing was done for about two dozen treated patients, wherever samples were available for exploratory analyses. What the study reported, not specific to this receptor: Immune responses induced by the vaccine were seen in over 90% of patients across multiple MHC alleles. Availability determined which PBMC samples were chosen for TCRB deep sequencing. Changes in the top peripheral T cell clonotypes picked up by TCRB sequencing did not appear to be linked to pseudoprogression. According to the authors, sample limitations meant that analyses of patient blood samples could not be reproduced.

Libraries were constructed by the immunoSEQ multiplex PCR assay. Rearranged TCR beta chain sequences were amplified with the hsTCRB Kit following the manufacturer's protocol. An Illumina MiSeq was used to sequence the TCRB libraries. The paper's data handling went like this. The proprietary platform of the kit vendor was used for demultiplexing, trimming and gene mapping. What TCRdb holds here is the immuneACCESS table cut down to in-frame rearrangements. Part of the clones is not present; checked against another copy, under half of the missing clones reflect an unresolved V gene, and the others are unexplained. V and J calls plus clone size are reproduced from that table; the DNA served to infer D and trimming. Within this sample are around 35,000 clones, with roughly 80% of them counted one time only. Clones ranked in the top ten supply 20% to 25% of the sample.

In this chain, TRBV29-1 is recombined with TRBJ2-3; TRBD2 agrees with 11 junctional bases. This specimen consisted of PBMCs, obtained from a glioma patient whose treatment included an IDH1 peptide vaccine. The receptor's source is a man aged 30-40 years with glioma. The nucleotide sequence is given as TGCAGCGTTCGAAGATACGCCATCCGCGCCGCCACTAGCGGGAGTTCGGATACGCAGTATTTT. This translates into CSVRRYAIRAATSGSSDTQYF.